Listed here are 9 T cell receptor beta chains from one sample, sequenced in a study of beta chain features in type 1 diabetes. Every isolated RNA sample was fully reverse transcribed, so sequencing captured expressed TCRB transcripts. Repertoires were generated with immunoSEQ multiplex PCR, while TCRdb's copy carries only in-frame clones and drops some. Of over 350,000 clones in the sample, about 16% were seen once. Sequenced material: naive CD4+ T cells from blood. These receptors were obtained from a woman aged 18-30 years in good health.

This clone was detected a few times. This chain links TRBV7-9 with TRBJ2-1; 11 bases line up with TRBD2. The CDR3 spans 16 residues. The V gene's germline CDR1 is SEHNR and CDR2 FQNEAQ (reference sequence). V shed 3 bases, J shed 0 bases, and the junction held 1 base outside the gene matches. CDR3 DNA sequence: TGTGCCAGCAGCTTTAGCGGGAGGGACTCCTACAATGAGCAGTTCTTC. It encodes CASSFSGRDSYNEQFF.

The chain recombines TRBV11-2 with TRBJ1-2; no reliable D call. This CDR3 has 16 amino acids. The V and J ends lost 6 bases and 5 bases respectively, with 22 bases between them. CDR1 and CDR2 from the germline V gene are SGHAT and FQNNGV. The CDR3: CASRPHGGPPLYGYTF. For the CDR3, the DNA is TGTGCCAGCAGACCCCACGGAGGACCGCCCTTATATGGCTACACCTTC.

This clone was found a few times. The chain joins TRBV9 to TRBJ1-1, with a possible D match to TRBD1 (6 bases). The CDR3 loop spans 17 amino acids. Germline V CDR1 and CDR2: SGDLS, YYNGEE. Trimming removed 4 bases at V and 4 bases at J, with 23 bases between. The CDR3 sequence is CASSIRDNLIGSTEAFF. CDR3 in DNA: TGTGCCAGCAGCATCCGGGACAATTTAATAGGTAGCACTGAAGCTTTCTTT.

There are a few counts of this clone. The V and J genes are TRBV6-1 and TRBJ1-1, with 8 bases aligning to TRBD1. CDR3 length: 14 amino acids. V gave up 7 bases and J gave up 2 bases; unmatched junction bases: 6. Germline-derived CDR1 and CDR2 are MNHNS and SASEGT. The CDR3 loop is CASTWGQANTEAFF. The CDR3 nucleotides read TGTGCCAGCACCTGGGGACAGGCCAACACTGAAGCTTTCTTT.

This clone came up a few times. The V and J genes are TRBV28 and TRBJ2-7; maybe TRBD2 (6 bases). Looked up from germline, CDR1 is MDHEN and CDR2 is SYDVKM. The CDR3 sequence is 14 residues long. The V gene lost 8 bases and the J gene lost 6 bases, with 20 bases spanning the gap. CDR3 sequence (DNA): TGTGCCAGCGATCCCCGACCTGGGGGAGGCGAGCAGTACTTC. Protein product: CASDPRPGGGEQYF.

The chain couples TRBV4-1 to TRBJ2-7; D not resolved. Between the trimmed V and J ends, which lost 0 bases and 0 bases, there was a span of 6 bases. The CDR3 is 14 amino acids. Per the germline V gene, CDR1 is MGHRA and CDR2 is YSYEKL. CDR3 in amino acids: CASSQDGSSYEQYF. CDR3 nucleotide sequence: TGCGCCAGCAGCCAAGATGGTAGCTCCTACGAGCAGTACTTC.

In its sample, this clone was seen a few times. The J gene is TRBJ2-3, the V gene TRBV4-2, with 10 bases matching TRBD2. Unmatched junction bases numbered 3, after V lost 0 bases and J lost 6 bases. This CDR3 comprises 15 residues. CDR1 and CDR2 (germline): LGHNA, YNFKEQ. Written as DNA, the CDR3 is TGTGCCAGCAGCCAAGAAACTAGCGGGGACGATACGCAGTATTTT. Translating it yields CASSQETSGDDTQYF.

The V and J genes are TRBV28 and TRBJ2-1, with 8 bases lining up with TRBD1. Germline V gene lookup returns CDR1 MDHEN and CDR2 SYDVKM. After removal of 6 bases from V and 10 bases from J, the junction contained 11 bases not matched to a gene. The CDR3 extends over 14 amino acids. The CDR3 protein is CASRGQGEVREQFF. In DNA form, the CDR3 reads TGTGCCAGCAGAGGACAGGGCGAGGTTCGCGAGCAGTTCTTC.

This chain joins TRBV4-2 and TRBJ1-5, with D possibly being TRBD1 (5 bases). The CDR3 runs 14 residues. Germline CDR1 LGHNA, CDR2 YNFKEQ. V lost 0 bases and J 7 bases, leaving 10 bases between the germline ends. In DNA, the CDR3 is TGTGCCAGCAGCCAAGATCTAAGGGGCCAGCCCCAGCATTTT. Encoded protein: CASSQDLRGQPQHF.